A selection of T cell receptor beta chains follows, all from one sample in a study of beta chain bispecific antibodies for T cell cancers. These receptors lack a known antigen. One entry per CDR3 protein results from TCRdb running MiXCR on the 5' RACE reads. The table shows some 17,000 distinct CDR3 sequences, with 2.1% occurring only once. The sequenced sample consisted of healthy donor T cells cultured with leukemia cells. The receptors come from a human donor in good health. Some clones in this sample may be carry-over from other donors' samples. Both conserved end residues are part of each CDR3. A D gene is named only where the DNA matches it firmly. Clone sizes are shown as once, few, many or a size class.

clone_size j_call v_call d_call cdr3_aa cdr3_nt
many TRBJ2-3 TRBV5-1 TRBD2 CASSATSGFPTDTQYF TGCGCCAGCAGCGCGACTAGCGGATTTCCCACAGATACGCAGTATTTT
many TRBJ1-4 TRBV28 . CASSGPHELFF TGTGCCAGCAGTGGCCCACATGAACTGTTTTTT
many TRBJ2-1 TRBV19 . CASSPRTGGVGEQFF TGTGCCAGTAGTCCCCGGACAGGCGGGGTTGGTGAGCAGTTCTTC
many TRBJ1-2 TRBV5-1 TRBD1 CASSFSGQENYGYTF TGCGCCAGCAGCTTTTCAGGACAGGAGAACTATGGCTACACCTTC
many TRBJ2-7 TRBV5-1 . CASSLAGGSDAYF TGCGCCAGCAGCTTGGCCGGCGGGTCGGACGCCTACTTC
many TRBJ1-1 TRBV19 TRBD1 CASSNFPGQMNTEAFF TGTGCCAGTAGTAACTTTCCGGGACAGATGAACACTGAAGCTTTCTTT
many TRBJ2-3 TRBV6-6 TRBD1 CASSGTGLDTDTQYF TGTGCCAGCAGTGGGACAGGGCTTGACACAGATACGCAGTATTTT
many TRBJ2-2 TRBV7-9 . CASSSGLGATTGELFF TGTGCCAGCAGCTCCGGGCTAGGGGCCACCACCGGGGAGCTGTTTTTT
medium-sized TRBJ1-2 TRBV4-1 TRBD1 CASSQVQGEDYGYTF TGCGCCAGCAGCCAAGTACAGGGGGAAGACTATGGCTACACCTTC
many TRBJ2-3 TRBV5-1 TRBD1 CASSSLPDRGGDTQYF TGCGCCAGCAGCTCCCTCCCGGACAGGGGTGGGGATACGCAGTATTTT
many TRBJ1-5 TRBV19 . CATGQGGNQPQHF TGTGCCACGGGGCAGGGAGGCAATCAGCCCCAGCATTTT
many TRBJ2-3 TRBV12-3/TRBV12-4 . CASSIPDPAGDTQYF TGTGCCAGCAGCATCCCGGACCCGGCCGGGGATACGCAGTATTTT
many TRBJ2-1 TRBV13 . CASSPSDPRDEQFF TGTGCCAGCAGCCCTAGCGACCCCCGGGATGAGCAGTTCTTC
many TRBJ1-5 TRBV15 . CATSRDSGGPVQPQHF TGTGCCACCAGCAGAGATTCTGGGGGGCCCGTTCAGCCCCAGCATTTT
medium-sized TRBJ1-2 TRBV27 . CASSFRRPYGYTF TGTGCCAGCAGTTTCCGGCGGCCTTATGGCTACACCTTC
medium-sized TRBJ2-7 TRBV2 TRBD1 CASNRGNEQYF TGTGCCAGTAACAGGGGGAACGAGCAGTACTTC
many TRBJ2-3 TRBV3-1 . CASSQPGTDTQYF TGTGCCAGCAGCCAACCAGGGACGGATACGCAGTATTTT
many TRBJ2-7 TRBV3-1 . CASSSQMGRDYEQYF TGTGCCAGCAGCTCACAAATGGGACGCGATTACGAGCAGTACTTC
many TRBJ1-2 TRBV30 TRBD1 CAWSEQGYHGYTF TGTGCCTGGAGCGAACAGGGGTACCATGGCTACACCTTC
many TRBJ1-1 TRBV5-1 . CASSLRGTEAFF TGCGCCAGCAGCTTACGTGGCACTGAAGCTTTCTTT
many TRBJ1-6 TRBV5-4 . CASSAGTTSPLHF TGTGCCAGCAGCGCTGGGACAACTTCACCCCTCCACTTT
many TRBJ1-2 TRBV6-6 TRBD1 CASSSKGQGYGYTF TGTGCCAGCAGTTCCAAGGGACAGGGGTATGGCTACACCTTC
many TRBJ2-5 TRBV7-3 TRBD2 CASSLISGGHRETQYF TGTGCCAGCAGCTTAATTTCGGGGGGGCACCGAGAGACCCAGTACTTC
medium-sized TRBJ1-5 TRBV20-1 . CSARGAAGANQPQHF TGCAGTGCTAGGGGTGCCGCGGGGGCAAATCAGCCCCAGCATTTT
medium-sized TRBJ1-6 TRBV7-8 TRBD1 CASRWDSDNSPLHF TGTGCCAGCAGATGGGACAGCGATAATTCACCCCTCCACTTT
many TRBJ1-5 TRBV7-9 . CASNLGGSNQPQHF TGTGCCAGCAACTTAGGGGGGAGCAATCAGCCCCAGCATTTT
many TRBJ2-7 TRBV29-1 . CSVVAGNSYEQYF TGCAGCGTTGTTGCAGGGAACTCCTACGAGCAGTACTTC
many TRBJ2-5 TRBV7-3 TRBD2 CASSLGGGVQETQYF TGTGCCAGCAGCTTAGGGGGGGGTGTCCAAGAGACCCAGTACTTC
many TRBJ2-5 TRBV12-3/TRBV12-4 . CASRGLGETQYF TGTGCCAGCAGGGGACTGGGGGAGACCCAGTACTTC
medium-sized TRBJ2-1 TRBV7-7 TRBD2 CASSPRLAGGVYNEQFF TGTGCTAGCAGCCCAAGACTAGCGGGGGGGGTCTACAATGAGCAGTTCTTC
many TRBJ1-1 TRBV7-9 TRBD1 CASSSSDRGDGTEAFF TGTGCCAGCAGCTCCTCCGACAGGGGAGATGGGACTGAAGCTTTCTTT
many TRBJ1-2 TRBV28 . CASSFGDSNYGYTF TGTGCCAGCAGTTTTGGGGATTCTAACTATGGCTACACCTTC
many TRBJ1-4 TRBV20-1 . CSARERWAAPGANEKLFF TGCAGTGCTAGAGAAAGGTGGGCGGCCCCTGGGGCTAATGAAAAACTGTTTTTT
many TRBJ1-1 TRBV19 . CASRGDPLRTEAFF TGTGCCAGTAGGGGGGACCCGCTGAGGACTGAAGCTTTCTTT
many TRBJ2-7 TRBV30 TRBD1 CAWSAGQDYEQYF TGTGCCTGGAGTGCGGGACAGGACTACGAGCAGTACTTC
medium-sized TRBJ2-1 TRBV14 . CASSQDPPGSVGLNNEQFF TGTGCCAGCAGCCAAGATCCACCCGGGTCCGTTGGACTAAACAATGAGCAGTTCTTC
many TRBJ1-5 TRBV4-2 . CASSEEGYRNQPQHF TGTGCCAGCAGCGAAGAAGGTTATCGCAATCAGCCCCAGCATTTT
many TRBJ1-1 TRBV18 . CASSRGGNTEAFF TGTGCCAGCTCACGGGGGGGGAACACTGAAGCTTTCTTT
many TRBJ2-3 TRBV19 . CASTPTRRTDTQYF TGTGCCAGTACCCCAACTCGGAGAACAGATACGCAGTATTTT
many TRBJ2-1 TRBV7-8 . CASSLVGGGGSYNEQFF TGTGCCAGCAGCTTAGTAGGTGGGGGCGGGTCCTACAATGAGCAGTTCTTC
many TRBJ2-2 TRBV18 . CASSPLETGELFF TGTGCCAGCTCACCATTGGAAACCGGGGAGCTGTTTTTT
many TRBJ1-6 TRBV4-1 TRBD1 CASSRTGLNSPLHF TGCGCCAGCAGCCGGACAGGGTTAAATTCACCCCTCCACTTT
many TRBJ2-2 TRBV24-1 . CATSEGGSYTGELFF TGTGCCACCAGTGAGGGGGGAAGTTACACCGGGGAGCTGTTTTTT
many TRBJ2-3 TRBV15 TRBD2 CATSREAGVTNTDTQYF TGTGCCACCAGCAGAGAAGCGGGGGTTACGAACACAGATACGCAGTATTTT
many TRBJ2-7 TRBV7-8 TRBD2 CASSQASGVDEQYF TGTGCCAGCAGTCAAGCTAGCGGGGTCGACGAGCAGTACTTC
many TRBJ2-3 TRBV7-8 TRBD1 CASSLAEGAGWEDTQYF TGTGCCAGCAGCTTAGCCGAGGGGGCCGGCTGGGAAGATACGCAGTATTTT
many TRBJ2-1 TRBV4-1 . CASRVDSSYNEQFF TGCGCCAGCAGGGTGGACAGCTCCTACAATGAGCAGTTCTTC
many TRBJ2-1 TRBV7-3 . CASSLTPIHEQFF TGTGCCAGCAGCTTAACCCCGATCCATGAGCAGTTCTTC
medium-sized TRBJ2-7 TRBV27 TRBD2 CASSLAGDSYEQYF TGTGCCAGCAGTTTAGCGGGGGACTCCTACGAGCAGTACTTC